This T cell receptor beta chain was recovered during a study of T cell responses to AZD1222 COVID-19 vaccine. Study results and limitations: The donors showed a predominance of white British ancestry and of females, with possible underestimation of clonal diversity.

The table lists this clone with a few counts. Its antigen is unknown. Method: immunoSEQ multiplex PCR; TCRdb's copy keeps in-frame clones and lacks some. This sample has 120,000 or so clones, with roughly nine tenths found just once. Trimming left V 7 bases short and J 0 bases short, with 6 bases between. The germline V gene encodes CDR1 GTSNPN and CDR2 SVGIG (reference sequence). This CDR3 is 11 amino acids long. The specimen was peripheral blood, collected on day 0 of AZD1222 vaccination. The chain couples TRBV30 to TRBJ1-1; D gene uncertain. This TCR derives from an adult in good health. The CDR3 loop reads CALTLNTEAFF. In DNA form, the CDR3 reads TGTGCCTTGACATTGAACACTGAAGCTTTCTTT.